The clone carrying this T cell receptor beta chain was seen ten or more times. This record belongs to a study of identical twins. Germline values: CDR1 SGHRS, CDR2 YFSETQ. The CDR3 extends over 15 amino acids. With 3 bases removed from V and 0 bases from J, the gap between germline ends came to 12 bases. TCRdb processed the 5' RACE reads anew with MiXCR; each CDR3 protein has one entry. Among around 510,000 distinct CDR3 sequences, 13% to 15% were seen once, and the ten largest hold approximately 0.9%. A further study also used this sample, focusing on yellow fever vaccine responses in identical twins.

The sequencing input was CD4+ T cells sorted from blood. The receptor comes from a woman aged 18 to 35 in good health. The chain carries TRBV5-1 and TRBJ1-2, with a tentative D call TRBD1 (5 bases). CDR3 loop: CASSSDITANYGYTF. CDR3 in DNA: TGCGCCAGCAGCTCGGACATCACAGCTAACTATGGCTACACCTTC.